This T cell receptor (beta chain) was identified during a study of blood T cell repertoires in COVID-19. Background on the study: Acute and convalescent COVID-19 samples came from the United States, Italy and Spain. PBMCs, B-cell-depleted T cells, or T cells were the source of the cDNA or gDNA that made up the material.

Original processing notes: How many nucleated cells were present was estimated from reference gene primer amplification. Some clones are missing from TCRdb's copy, which holds only in-frame ones; the method was immunoSEQ multiplex PCR. The D gene and trimming were derived from the DNA, and the V and J assignments and clone size from that table. This sample has 60,000 or so clones, with around nine tenths found just once. This CDR3 is built from 17 residues. Germline V gene data show CDR1 as KGHSH and CDR2 as LQKENI. V gave up 2 bases and J gave up 1 base; unmatched junction bases: 10. This clone has just one count.

This receptor was taken from a woman aged 60-70 years with active COVID-19. This chain joins TRBV18 and TRBJ1-2; TRBD1 aligns across 7 bases. What was sequenced was peripheral blood. The CDR3 is CASSPVSRDSVNYGYTF. DNA of the CDR3: TGTGCCAGCTCACCAGTTAGCCGGGACAGCGTTAACTATGGCTACACCTTC.